The 13 T cell receptor beta chains below come from one sample, sequenced in a study of blood T cell repertoires in COVID-19. Data came from immunoSEQ multiplex PCR; TCRdb stores just in-frame clones and leaves some out. This table holds around 250,000 clones, less than 85% found once. Sequenced: peripheral blood. Receptors were obtained from a woman in her late teens or twenties with acute or convalescent COVID-19.

For this clone: The same CDR3 is also encoded by other DNA sequences in this sample. The chain has TRBV6-5 and TRBJ1-1; 11 bases agree with TRBD1. Germline V lookup: CDR1 MNHEY, CDR2 SVGAGI. The trim removed 4 bases at V and 4 bases at J, leaving 2 bases unmatched. The length of the CDR3 is 14 residues. The CDR3 nucleotides are TGTGCCAGCAGTTCGGGACAGGGGGGCACTGAAGCTTTCTTT. It specifies CASSSGQGGTEAFF.

The V call is TRBV7-2, the J call TRBJ2-1, with D perhaps TRBD2 (7 bases). The CDR3 consists of 16 residues. Germline CDR1 is SGHTA and CDR2 is FQGNSA. V shed 3 bases and J shed 7 bases, with 19 bases lying between them. CDR3 amino acids: CASSFRAGAGANEQFF. For the CDR3, the DNA is TGTGCCAGCAGCTTTAGGGCGGGGGCCGGGGCGAATGAGCAGTTCTTC.

The rearrangement uses TRBV18 and TRBJ1-5; 7 nucleotides line up with TRBD1. The V and J ends lost 1 base and 7 bases, in that order; junction bases with no gene match: 4. Germline V gene data show CDR1 as KGHSH and CDR2 as LQKENI. This CDR3 has 14 residues. CDR3 sequence (DNA): TGTGCCAGCTCACCACGACAGGGAGAGCAGCCCCAGCATTTT. Its translation is CASSPRQGEQPQHF.

The V call is TRBV7-2, the J call TRBJ2-7; D call uncertain. There are 13 residues in the CDR3. Trimming took 3 bases from V and 6 from J, leaving 12 bases between them. Germline V gives CDR1 SGHTA, CDR2 FQGNSA. CDR3 region: CASSFPPSSEQYF. For the CDR3, the DNA is TGTGCCAGCAGCTTTCCCCCTAGTTCCGAGCAGTACTTC.

This clone was counted between two and nine times. The V gene is TRBV27, the J gene TRBJ1-2; 12 bases fit TRBD1. CDR1 and CDR2 from the germline V gene are MNHEY and SMNVEV (reference sequence). The CDR3 has 18 residues. Trimming took 2 bases from V and 0 from J; bases not matched to a gene: 7. The CDR3 spells CASSLRGQGARANYGYTF. CDR3 bases: TGTGCCAGCAGTTTAAGGGGACAGGGGGCGAGGGCTAACTATGGCTACACCTTC.

V usage is TRBV18 and J usage is TRBJ2-5; 7 nucleotides match TRBD1. The CDR3 contains 13 residues. Germline lookup yields CDR1 KGHSH and CDR2 LQKENI. V shed 0 bases, J shed 7 bases, and the junction held 2 bases outside the gene matches. This CDR3 reads CASSPPDRATQYF. For the CDR3, the DNA is TGTGCCAGCTCACCACCCGACAGGGCGACCCAGTACTTC.

V is TRBV5-4 and J is TRBJ2-7; 7 bases fit TRBD2. The CDR3 has 18 residues. The junction had 16 bases not matched to a gene; V was cut back by 4 bases and J by 0 bases. From germline, CDR1 is SGHNT and CDR2 YYREEE (reference sequence). The CDR3 bases are TGTGCCAGCAGCCACTGGCGGGGGACTACCGGGTCCTCCTACGAGCAGTACTTC. It translates to CASSHWRGTTGSSYEQYF.

The chain is built from TRBV5-1 and TRBJ2-7; 7 nucleotides align to TRBD1. Germline V gene data show CDR1 as SGHRS and CDR2 as YFSETQ. This CDR3 has 15 residues. V shed 1 base, J shed 0 bases, and the junction held 4 bases outside the gene matches. The CDR3 DNA is TGCGCCAGCAGCTTGTTGGGACAGCACTCCTACGAGCAGTACTTC. Translating gives CASSLLGQHSYEQYF. Complete variable domain (other parts from reference TRBV5-1 and TRBJ2-7): KAGVTQTPRYLIKTRGQQVTLSCSPISGHRSVSWYQQTPGQGLQFLFEYFSETQRNKGNFPGRFSGRQFSNSRSEMNVSTLELGDSALYLCASSLLGQHSYEQYFGPGTRLTVT.

Only a few counts were recorded for this clone. The chain joins TRBV6-1 to TRBJ1-5; a possible D gene is TRBD1 (5 bases). The length of the CDR3 is 14 residues. Deletions cut 0 bases from V and 2 bases from J, with 5 bases between. Looked up from germline, CDR1 is MNHNS and CDR2 is SASEGT. CDR3 DNA sequence: TGTGCCAGCAGTGAAGCAGGGGGCAATCAGCCCCAGCATTTT. It codes for CASSEAGGNQPQHF.

J is TRBJ2-3 and V is TRBV21-1; whether TRBD2, the table's D call, matches the DNA was not checked. TRBV21-1 is assigned pseudogene status. The CDR3 contains 18 residues. Here the CDR3 reads CASSKGLAGEWITDTQYF. CDR3 DNA: TGTGCCAGCAGCAAAGGACTAGCGGGAGAGTGGATTACAGATACGCAGTATTTT.

The V and J genes are TRBV4-3 and TRBJ1-5; TRBD1 is a possible D gene (5 bases). Trimming cost V 1 base and J 5 bases, with 15 bases left between them. The CDR3 length is 16 residues. Germline V CDR1 and CDR2: LGHNA, YSLEER. The CDR3 coding sequence is TGCGCCAGCAGCCAAGGCTCCTATGGGGGGGATCAGCCCCAGCATTTT. Residues: CASSQGSYGGDQPQHF.

The gene calls are TRBV25-1 and TRBJ1-3; D is uncertain. The V gene's germline CDR1 is MGHDK and CDR2 SYGVNS. The ends were cut back, 2 bases at V and 1 base at J, with 6 bases in the middle. CDR3 length equals 14 residues. This CDR3 is CASSEGGSGNTIYF. CDR3 DNA: TGTGCCAGCAGTGAAGGAGGGTCTGGAAACACCATATATTTT.

V is TRBV10-2 and J is TRBJ2-3, with D possibly TRBD2 on 6 matching bases. This CDR3 contains 16 residues. V lost 7 bases and J 2 bases, leaving 19 bases between the germline ends. The germline gives CDR1 WSHSY, CDR2 SAAADI. The chain's CDR3 is CASISSGLNYTDTQYF. CDR3 sequence (DNA): TGCGCCAGCATATCCTCGGGACTCAATTACACAGATACGCAGTATTTT.